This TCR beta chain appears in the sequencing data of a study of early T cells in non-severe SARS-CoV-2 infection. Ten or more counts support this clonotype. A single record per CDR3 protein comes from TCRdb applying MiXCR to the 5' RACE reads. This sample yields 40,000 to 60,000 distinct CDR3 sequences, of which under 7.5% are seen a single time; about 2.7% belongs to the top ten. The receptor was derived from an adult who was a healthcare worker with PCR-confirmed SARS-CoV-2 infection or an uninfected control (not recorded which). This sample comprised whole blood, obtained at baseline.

Here the CDR3 DNA reads TGTGCCAGCAGCCTTTCGACGGGGGACACTGAAGCTTTCTTT. It yields the protein CASSLSTGDTEAFF. V is TRBV7-8 and J is TRBJ1-1, with D possibly TRBD1 on 5 matching bases. CDR3 length: 14 amino acids. Per the germline V gene, CDR1 is SGHVS and CDR2 is FQNEAQ. V dropped 5 bases and J dropped 3 bases, with 13 bases sitting between them. Looking up the rest from reference TRBV7-8 and TRBJ1-1 gives the full variable domain: GAGVSQSPRYKVAKRGQDVALRCDPISGHVSLFWYQQALGQGPEFLTYFQNEAQLDKSGLPSDRFFAERPEGSVSTLKIQRTQQEDSAVYLCASSLSTGDTEAFFGQGTRLTVV.